The source of this T cell receptor (beta chain) is a study of T cells after yellow fever vaccination. Overall study: When fractions had low cell numbers, they were prepared with SMART-Seq v4 Ultra Low Input.

With 3 bases removed from V and 7 bases from J, the gap between germline ends came to 12 bases. This CDR3 has 13 amino acids. From germline, CDR1 is MDHEN and CDR2 SYDVKM. TCRdb called the 5' RACE reads again in MiXCR, with one record for every CDR3 protein. Of around 330,000 distinct CDR3 sequences listed, around 4% are singletons. Study-wide results and limits: Most primary-vaccination clones reappeared after the booster (about 95% CD4, 75% to 90% CD8).

This clonotype was detected many times. The antigen is not known. The sequencing here drew on PBMCs, taken on the day of the yellow fever booster vaccination. This TCR derives from a man aged 18 to 29 who received the YFV17D yellow fever vaccine. V gene TRBV28 combines with J gene TRBJ1-1; D call uncertain. The CDR3: CASSFPGRVEAFF. The CDR3 nucleotides read TGTGCCAGCAGTTTCCCCGGACGGGTTGAAGCTTTCTTT.